The entry that follows covers one T cell receptor (beta chain) sequence. The CDR3 covers 16 residues. Between the trimmed V and J ends, which lost 4 bases and 6 bases, there was a span of 18 bases. Germline CDR1 MNHEY, CDR2 SVGAGI. The sample is drawn from a study of shared clonotypes between healthy human individuals. Naivety among CD8 cells was defined by CD45RO negativity and positive CCR7 selection, thereby excluding terminally differentiated effector memory CD45RA+ cells. Profiled with immunoSEQ multiplex PCR; TCRdb holds only in-frame clones, not every one. The sample lists some 2.1 million clones, 93% occurring once.

The source is a man aged 18 to 30 in good health. Some clones in this sample may be carry-over from other donors' samples. The chain joins TRBV6-5 to TRBJ2-2; tentatively, D is TRBD2 (6 bases). Sequencing was performed on naive CD8+ T cells from PBMCs. The CDR3 region is CASSLGGHLRPGELFF. The DNA of the CDR3 is TGTGCCAGCAGTTTGGGAGGACACCTGCGACCCGGGGAGCTGTTTTTT.